Listed below are T cell receptor beta chains from one sample, sequenced in a study of beta chain features in type 1 diabetes. Assay: immunoSEQ multiplex PCR; the TCRdb copy retains only in-frame clones and omits some. Among about 150,000 clones listed, 11% were seen once. The sample consisted of central memory CD4+ T cells from blood. The receptors come from a man aged 18 to 29 in good health. Both conserved end residues are part of each CDR3. D genes are given only for firm matches. Rows may omit the clone size; those that give it use once, few, many or a size class.

>TRBJ2-3|TRBV29-1|TRBD1|.
CSVGAGTGSHTQYF
TGCAGCGTTGGGGCAGGGACAGGCTCGCATACGCAGTATTTT
>TRBJ1-1|TRBV6-5|.|few
CASSLRQPEAFF
TGTGCCAGCAGTCTACGACAGCCGGAAGCTTTCTTT
>TRBJ2-2|TRBV9|TRBD2|few
CASSGTSGTGELFF
TGTGCCAGCAGCGGTACTAGCGGCACCGGGGAGCTGTTTTTT
>TRBJ2-1|TRBV25-1|.|.
CASSERRGLYNEQFF
TGTGCCAGCAGTGAACGGAGGGGGCTCTACAATGAGCAGTTCTTC
>TRBJ1-6|TRBV5-1|.|once
CASSLAGYSPLHF
TGCGCCAGCAGCTTGGCCGGGTATTCACCCCTCCACTTT
>TRBJ1-6|TRBV6-5|.|.
CASSYEDRRYNSPLHF
TGTGCCAGCAGTTACGAAGACAGAAGATATAATTCACCCCTCCACTTT
>TRBJ1-3|TRBV18|.|many
CASGHEDTIYF
TGTGCCAGCGGACATGAGGACACCATATATTTT
>TRBJ2-7|TRBV28|.|.
CASSLRGDEQYF
TGTGCCAGCAGTTTGAGGGGGGACGAGCAGTACTTC
>TRBJ1-1|TRBV7-8|TRBD1|few
CASSHGQVGTEAFF
TGTGCCAGCAGCCATGGACAGGTCGGGACTGAAGCTTTCTTT
>TRBJ1-4|TRBV29-1|.|.
CSVIENEKLFF
TGCAGCGTTATCGAGAATGAAAAACTGTTTTTT
>TRBJ1-2|TRBV7-2|TRBD1|.
CASSLGTGTVKRANYGYTF
TGTGCCAGCAGCTTAGGTACGGGGACAGTGAAGAGGGCTAACTATGGCTACACCTTC
>TRBJ2-3|TRBV5-1|TRBD1|.
CASSPDRATDTQYF
TGCGCCAGCAGCCCGGACAGGGCAACAGATACGCAGTATTTT
>TRBJ2-7|TRBV11-2|.|few
CASSFGSRYEQYF
TGTGCCAGCAGCTTTGGCTCCCGCTACGAGCAGTACTTC
>TRBJ2-7|TRBV15|TRBD1|few
CATSRDRDEQYF
TGTGCCACCAGCCGCGACAGGGACGAGCAGTACTTC
>TRBJ2-1|TRBV9|TRBD2|.
CASRPGAGGHYNEQFF
TGTGCCAGCAGGCCCGGGGCGGGAGGGCATTACAATGAGCAGTTCTTC
>TRBJ2-7|TRBV7-2|.|few
CASSSGTYSYEQYF
TGTGCCAGCAGCTCTGGGACTTACTCCTACGAGCAGTACTTC
>TRBJ2-3|TRBV11-1|.|.
CASSLRRNEGTDTQYF
TGTGCCAGCAGCTTAAGAAGGAATGAGGGCACAGATACGCAGTATTTT
>TRBJ2-1|TRBV7-3|.|once
CASSLQVGPYNEQFF
TGTGCCAGCAGCTTACAGGTGGGGCCTTACAATGAGCAGTTCTTC
>TRBJ2-5|TRBV2|.|.
CASSEGRETQYF
TGTGCCAGCAGTGAAGGAAGGGAGACCCAGTACTTC
>TRBJ2-7|TRBV9|TRBD1|.
CASSATGTGGQYF
TGTGCCAGCAGCGCCACCGGGACAGGGGGGCAGTACTTC
>TRBJ1-1|TRBV7-2|TRBD1|.
CASSAGQGNTEAFF
TGTGCCAGCAGCGCCGGACAGGGAAACACTGAAGCTTTCTTT
>TRBJ2-1|TRBV19|TRBD2|few
CASSIASSGNRQEQFF
TGTGCCAGTAGTATAGCGTCTAGCGGGAATCGTCAGGAGCAGTTCTTC
>TRBJ2-2|TRBV5-1|.|few
CASSLDPGSGELFF
TGCGCCAGCAGCTTGGATCCGGGGTCCGGGGAGCTGTTTTTT
>TRBJ2-4|TRBV7-8|.|few
CASSPPLRVGGAKNIQYF
TGTGCCAGCAGCCCTCCCTTACGGGTGGGGGGAGCCAAAAACATTCAGTACTTC
>TRBJ2-1|TRBV25-1|.|few
CASRGTGNVRQFF
TGTGCCAGCAGGGGGACTGGAAACGTTCGGCAGTTCTTC
>TRBJ2-5|TRBV4-2|.|.
CASSQVSGPTYQETQYF
TGTGCCAGCAGCCAAGTTTCGGGTCCAACGTACCAAGAGACCCAGTACTTC
>TRBJ2-1|TRBV28|.|.
CASSLSGRQVHKEQFF
TGTGCCAGCAGTTTATCGGGCCGGCAGGTTCATAAGGAGCAGTTCTTC
>TRBJ2-5|TRBV10-3|.|.
CAISAEETQYF
TGTGCCATCAGTGCAGAAGAGACCCAGTACTTC
>TRBJ1-1|TRBV21-1|.|few
CASCLSGTGKTNTEAFF
TGTGCCAGTTGCCTATCCGGGACAGGGAAAACAAACACTGAAGCTTTCTTT
>TRBJ2-7|TRBV29-1|.|few
CSVEGRGQTYEQYF
TGCAGCGTTGAAGGTAGGGGCCAAACCTACGAGCAGTACTTC
>TRBJ2-5|TRBV7-2|.|few
CASSLLATQETQYF
TGTGCCAGCAGCTTGCTAGCGACCCAAGAGACCCAGTACTTC
>TRBJ2-7|TRBV5-1|TRBD2|few
CASTPSGGAYEQYF
TGCGCCAGTACCCCTAGCGGGGGGGCCTACGAGCAGTACTTC
>TRBJ2-5|TRBV6-6|TRBD2|.
CAIRAGLAMETQYF
TGTGCCATCAGAGCGGGACTAGCCATGGAGACCCAGTACTTC
>TRBJ2-5|TRBV11-2|TRBD2|few
CASSLRRMTSEQETQYF
TGTGCCAGCAGCTTACGCCGGATGACTAGCGAGCAAGAGACCCAGTACTTC
>TRBJ1-2|TRBV5-4|.|few
CASSPRWGYGYTF
TGTGCCAGCAGCCCCCGCTGGGGCTATGGCTACACCTTC
>TRBJ2-6|TRBV2|.|few
CASSGRISGANVLTF
TGTGCCAGCAGTGGCCGGATCTCTGGGGCCAACGTCCTGACTTTC
>TRBJ2-7|TRBV10-3|.|.
CAIGKDKESYEQYF
TGTGCCATCGGGAAGGACAAGGAGTCTTACGAGCAGTACTTC
>TRBJ1-1|TRBV14|TRBD1|few
CASSQAGGTTEAFF
TGTGCCAGCAGCCAGGCAGGGGGAACAACTGAAGCTTTCTTT
>TRBJ1-3|TRBV6-5|.|few
CASSPRGYGNTIYF
TGTGCCAGCAGCCCTCGGGGATACGGAAACACCATATATTTT
>TRBJ2-7|TRBV6-1|.|.
CASSEEYRDYEQYF
TGTGCCAGCAGTGAAGAATACAGGGATTACGAGCAGTACTTC
>TRBJ1-5|TRBV5-4|TRBD1|.
CASSGGTGSGQPQHF
TGTGCCAGCAGCGGCGGGACAGGGAGTGGTCAGCCCCAGCATTTT
>TRBJ2-7|TRBV28|.|.
CASSLTGPSSSYEQYF
TGTGCCAGCAGCCTCACCGGGCCTTCTAGCTCCTACGAGCAGTACTTC
>TRBJ2-1|TRBV7-2|TRBD2|few
CASSLVPGLAGGLGEQFF
TGTGCCAGCAGCTTAGTTCCGGGACTAGCGGGGGGGCTGGGTGAGCAGTTCTTC
>TRBJ2-1|TRBV28|TRBD2|few
CASSSIAGGYNEQFF
TGTGCCAGCAGCTCAATAGCGGGGGGCTACAATGAGCAGTTCTTC
>TRBJ2-3|TRBV7-9|.|few
CASTTANTQYF
TGTGCCAGCACCACTGCTAATACGCAGTATTTT
>TRBJ2-1|TRBV7-2|TRBD2|.
CASSLGLAHNEQFF
TGTGCCAGCAGCTTAGGACTAGCCCACAATGAGCAGTTCTTC
>TRBJ1-2|TRBV30|TRBD1|.
CAWRLQGRVYGYTF
TGTGCCTGGAGATTACAGGGGAGGGTCTATGGCTACACCTTC
>TRBJ2-3|TRBV28|TRBD1|few
CASSSTGASDTQYF
TGTGCCAGCTCGAGTACAGGGGCATCGGATACGCAGTATTTT
>TRBJ2-5|TRBV7-9|.|.
CASSPLQSFHQETQYF
TGTGCCAGCAGCCCCCTTCAGTCGTTTCACCAAGAGACCCAGTACTTC
>TRBJ1-4|TRBV20-1|.|.
CSAGDEEKLFF
TGCAGTGCCGGGGACGAGGAAAAACTGTTTTTT
>TRBJ2-2|TRBV19|.|.
CASSTRLGRPGELFF
TGTGCCAGTAGCACCAGACTAGGTCGGCCCGGGGAGCTGTTTTTT
>TRBJ1-2|TRBV30|TRBD1|few
CAWSGQGLTNYGYTF
TGTGCCTGGAGTGGACAGGGTCTGACAAACTATGGCTACACCTTC
>TRBJ2-3|TRBV7-3|.|.
CASSLKGGSSTDTQYF
TGTGCCAGCAGCTTAAAGGGCGGTTCTAGCACAGATACGCAGTATTTT